This TCR beta chain derives from a study of T cell responses to AZD1222 COVID-19 vaccine. The study's findings and limits: Donors, mostly white British, included more females; clonal diversity was possibly underestimated. Receipt of two AZD1222 doses was followed by a rise in Spike-specific TCR breadth and depth.

To note about this clone: The antigen remains unidentified.

The protocol was immunoSEQ multiplex PCR, while the TCRdb copy is restricted to in-frame clones and leaves out a portion. The sample comprises 95,000 to 120,000 clones, around 88% of which are singletons, and almost 6.5% rests with the top ten. Germline V gene lookup returns CDR1 MDHEN and CDR2 SYDVKM. V gave up 1 base and J gave up 8 bases, with 14 bases separating them. This CDR3 region has 14 residues. V is TRBV28 and J is TRBJ1-1; D perhaps matches TRBD1 (5 bases). Sample: peripheral blood, taken 28 days after the second AZD1222 dose. The TCR was taken from an adult who received the AZD1222 COVID-19 vaccine. The CDR3 DNA is TGTGCCAGCAGTTTATTCGCAGGGCGCTGGGAAGCTTTCTTT. Protein sequence: CASSLFAGRWEAFF.